Sequencing of this TCR beta chain was carried out in a study of cytomegalovirus exposure and HLA in healthy donors. Concerning this clone: The sample carries other DNA sequences with the same CDR3.

The primer mix had 60 Vbeta and 13 Jbeta primers. Clones were read by immunoSEQ multiplex PCR, and TCRdb kept only the in-frame ones, dropping some. The sample consists of 150,000 to 200,000 clones, around 68% of them appearing once. The CDR3 loop spans 15 amino acids. The germline gives CDR1 LGHNA, CDR2 YSLEER. Trimming removed 0 bases from V and 1 base from J, with 9 bases in between. Sequenced input: PBMCs. The sequence was obtained from a woman aged 40-49 years in good health and CMV-seropositive. The chain links TRBV4-3 to TRBJ1-1, with D maybe TRBD1 (5 bases). This CDR3 reads CASSQDRGGNTEAFF. CDR3 in DNA: TGCGCCAGCAGCCAAGATCGGGGGGGGAACACTGAAGCTTTCTTT.